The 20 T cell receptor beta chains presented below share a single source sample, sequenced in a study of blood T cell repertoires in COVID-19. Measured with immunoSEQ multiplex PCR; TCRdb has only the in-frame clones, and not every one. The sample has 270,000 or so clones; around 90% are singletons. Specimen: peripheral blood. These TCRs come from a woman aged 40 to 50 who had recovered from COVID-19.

Here the CDR3 reads CSASEGQGVPYEQYF. As DNA, the CDR3 is TGCAGCGCGTCAGAAGGACAGGGGGTCCCCTACGAGCAGTACTTC. V is TRBV29-1 and J is TRBJ2-7, with 10 bases fitting TRBD1. The V segment lost 7 bases and the J segment 2 bases; nucleotides outside the gene matches: 11. CDR3 length equals 15 residues. Germline CDR1 is SQVTM and CDR2 is ANQGSEA.

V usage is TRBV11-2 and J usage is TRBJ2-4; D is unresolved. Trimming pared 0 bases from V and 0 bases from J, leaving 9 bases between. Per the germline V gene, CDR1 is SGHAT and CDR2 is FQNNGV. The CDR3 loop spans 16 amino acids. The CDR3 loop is CASSLDSLQAKNIQYF. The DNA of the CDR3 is TGTGCCAGCAGCTTAGATAGTTTGCAAGCCAAAAACATTCAGTACTTC.

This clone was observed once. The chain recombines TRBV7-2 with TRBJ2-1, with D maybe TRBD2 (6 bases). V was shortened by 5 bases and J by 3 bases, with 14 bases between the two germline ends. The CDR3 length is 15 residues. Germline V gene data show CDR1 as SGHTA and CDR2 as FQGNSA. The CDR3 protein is CASSPLWRGYNEQFF. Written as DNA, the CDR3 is TGTGCCAGCAGCCCACTATGGCGGGGCTACAATGAGCAGTTCTTC.

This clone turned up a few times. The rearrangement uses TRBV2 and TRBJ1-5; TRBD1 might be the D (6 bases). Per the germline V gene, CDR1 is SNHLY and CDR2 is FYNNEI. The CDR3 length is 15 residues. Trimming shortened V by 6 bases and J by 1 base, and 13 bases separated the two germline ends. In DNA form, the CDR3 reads TGTGCCAGCAGGCAACAGGGTGGGAGCAATCAGCCCCAGCATTTT. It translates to CASRQQGGSNQPQHF.

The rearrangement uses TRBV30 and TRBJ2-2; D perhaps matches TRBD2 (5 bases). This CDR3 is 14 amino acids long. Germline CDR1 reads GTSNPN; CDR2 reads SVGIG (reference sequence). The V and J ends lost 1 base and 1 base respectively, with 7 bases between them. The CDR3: CAWSGAGNTGELFF. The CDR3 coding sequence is TGTGCCTGGAGTGGGGCGGGGAACACCGGGGAGCTGTTTTTT.

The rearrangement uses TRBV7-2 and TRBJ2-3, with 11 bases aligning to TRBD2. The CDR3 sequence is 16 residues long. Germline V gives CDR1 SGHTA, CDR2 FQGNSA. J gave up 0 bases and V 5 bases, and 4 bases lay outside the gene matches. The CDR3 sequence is CASSTRLAGSTDTQYF. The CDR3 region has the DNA TGTGCCAGCAGCACCCGACTAGCGGGAAGCACAGATACGCAGTATTTT.

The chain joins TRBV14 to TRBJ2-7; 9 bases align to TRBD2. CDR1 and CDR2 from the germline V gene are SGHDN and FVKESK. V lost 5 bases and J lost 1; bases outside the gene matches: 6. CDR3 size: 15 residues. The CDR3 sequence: CASSGRSGGSYEQYF. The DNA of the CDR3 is TGTGCCAGCAGCGGGAGGAGCGGGGGGTCCTACGAGCAGTACTTC.

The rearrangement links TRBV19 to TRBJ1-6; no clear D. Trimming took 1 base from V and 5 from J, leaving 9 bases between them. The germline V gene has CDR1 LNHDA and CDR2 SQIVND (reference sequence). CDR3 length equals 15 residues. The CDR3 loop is CASSIVGGDNSPLHF. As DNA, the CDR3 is TGTGCCAGTAGTATAGTCGGCGGAGATAATTCACCCCTCCACTTT.

CDR3 protein: CASSLRGQDYEQYF. The CDR3 DNA reads as TGTGCCAGCAGCTTAAGGGGACAAGACTACGAGCAGTACTTC. The genes are TRBV5-6 and TRBJ2-7, with D maybe TRBD1 (6 bases). The CDR3 runs 14 residues. Trimming stripped 2 bases from V and 3 bases from J, with 12 bases between. In germline, CDR1 is SGHDT, CDR2 YYEEEE.

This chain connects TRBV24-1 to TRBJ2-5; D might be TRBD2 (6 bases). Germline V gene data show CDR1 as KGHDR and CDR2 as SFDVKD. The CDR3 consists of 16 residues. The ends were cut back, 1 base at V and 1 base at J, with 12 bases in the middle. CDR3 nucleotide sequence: TGTGCCACCAGTGATTTAACCGGGAGTGGCCAAGAGACCCAGTACTTC. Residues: CATSDLTGSGQETQYF.

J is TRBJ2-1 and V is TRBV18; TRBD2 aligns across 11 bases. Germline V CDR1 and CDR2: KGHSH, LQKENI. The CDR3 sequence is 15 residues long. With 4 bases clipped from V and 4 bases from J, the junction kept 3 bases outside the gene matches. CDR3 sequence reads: CASSRASGGYNEQFF. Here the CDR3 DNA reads TGTGCCAGCTCACGGGCTAGCGGGGGGTACAATGAGCAGTTCTTC. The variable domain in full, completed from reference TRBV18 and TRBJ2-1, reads NAGVMQNPRHLVRRRGQEARLRCSPMKGHSHVYWYRQLPEEGLKFMVYLQKENIIDESGMPKERFSAEFPKEGPSILRIQQVVRGDSAAYFCASSRASGGYNEQFFGPGTRLTVL.

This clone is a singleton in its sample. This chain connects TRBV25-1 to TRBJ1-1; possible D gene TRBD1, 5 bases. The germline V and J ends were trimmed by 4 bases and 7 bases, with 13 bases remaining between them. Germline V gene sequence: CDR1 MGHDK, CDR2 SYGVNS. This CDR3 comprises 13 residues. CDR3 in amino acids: CASSGGSHREAFF. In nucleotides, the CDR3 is TGTGCCAGCAGTGGGGGCAGCCACCGTGAAGCTTTCTTT. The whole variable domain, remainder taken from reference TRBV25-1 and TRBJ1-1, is EADIYQTPRYLVIGTGKKITLECSQTMGHDKMYWYQQDPGMELHLIHYSYGVNSTEKGDLSSESTVSRIRTEHFPLTLESARPSHTSQYLCASSGGSHREAFFGQGTRLTVV.

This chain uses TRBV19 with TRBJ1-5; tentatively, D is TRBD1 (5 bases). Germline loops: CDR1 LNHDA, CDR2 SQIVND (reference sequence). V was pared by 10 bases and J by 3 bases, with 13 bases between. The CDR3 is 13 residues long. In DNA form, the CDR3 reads TGTGCCACCCTGGGGGGATTCAATCAGCCCCAGCATTTT. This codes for CATLGGFNQPQHF.

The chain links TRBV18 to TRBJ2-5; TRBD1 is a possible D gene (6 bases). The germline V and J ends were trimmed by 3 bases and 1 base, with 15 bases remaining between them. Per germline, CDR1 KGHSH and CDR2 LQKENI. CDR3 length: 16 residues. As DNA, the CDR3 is TGTGCCAGCTCACCTATGGACTGGGACACCCAAGAGACCCAGTACTTC. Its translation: CASSPMDWDTQETQYF.

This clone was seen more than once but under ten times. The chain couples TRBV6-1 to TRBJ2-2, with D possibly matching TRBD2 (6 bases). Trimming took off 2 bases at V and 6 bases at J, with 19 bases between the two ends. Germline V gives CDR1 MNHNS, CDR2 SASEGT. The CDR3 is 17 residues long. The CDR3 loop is CASSERIAVGTPGELFF. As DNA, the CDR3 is TGTGCCAGCAGTGAAAGGATAGCGGTCGGGACTCCCGGGGAGCTGTTTTTT.

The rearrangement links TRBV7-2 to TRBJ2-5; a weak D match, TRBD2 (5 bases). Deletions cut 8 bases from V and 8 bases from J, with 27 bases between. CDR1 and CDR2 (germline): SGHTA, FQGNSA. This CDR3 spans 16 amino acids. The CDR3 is CASAIKFHGGSETQYF. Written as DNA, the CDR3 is TGTGCCAGCGCCATAAAGTTCCACGGTGGGAGTGAAACCCAGTACTTC.

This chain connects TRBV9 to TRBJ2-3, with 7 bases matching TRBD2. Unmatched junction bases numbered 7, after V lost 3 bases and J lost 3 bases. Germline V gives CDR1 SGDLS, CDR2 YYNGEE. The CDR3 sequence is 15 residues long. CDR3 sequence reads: CASSAGGVLTDTQYF. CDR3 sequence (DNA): TGTGCCAGCAGCGCGGGGGGAGTTTTGACAGATACGCAGTATTTT.

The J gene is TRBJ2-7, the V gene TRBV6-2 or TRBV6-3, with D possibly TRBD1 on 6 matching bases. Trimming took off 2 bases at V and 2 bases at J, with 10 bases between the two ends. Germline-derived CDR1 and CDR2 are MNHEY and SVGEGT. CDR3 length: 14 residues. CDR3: CASSYGGPPYEQYF. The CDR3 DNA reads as TGTGCCAGCAGTTACGGGGGCCCTCCCTACGAGCAGTACTTC.

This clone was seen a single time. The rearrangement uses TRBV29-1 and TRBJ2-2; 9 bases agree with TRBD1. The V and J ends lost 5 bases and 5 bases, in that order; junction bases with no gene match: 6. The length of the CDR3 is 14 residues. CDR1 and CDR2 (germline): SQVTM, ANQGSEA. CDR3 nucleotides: TGCAGCGTTCGGGGACAGGGACGGACCGGGGAGCTGTTTTTT. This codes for CSVRGQGRTGELFF.

The CDR3 DNA reads TGTGCCACCAGTGACCCCAGCAGCGGGAGGGCCCGCAATGAGCAGTTCTTC. It is translated as CATSDPSSGRARNEQFF. The chain combines TRBV24-1 with TRBJ2-1; 10 nucleotides line up with TRBD2. CDR1 and CDR2 from the germline V gene are KGHDR and SFDVKD. V shed 4 bases, J shed 6 bases, and the junction held 11 bases outside the gene matches. The CDR3 runs 17 residues.